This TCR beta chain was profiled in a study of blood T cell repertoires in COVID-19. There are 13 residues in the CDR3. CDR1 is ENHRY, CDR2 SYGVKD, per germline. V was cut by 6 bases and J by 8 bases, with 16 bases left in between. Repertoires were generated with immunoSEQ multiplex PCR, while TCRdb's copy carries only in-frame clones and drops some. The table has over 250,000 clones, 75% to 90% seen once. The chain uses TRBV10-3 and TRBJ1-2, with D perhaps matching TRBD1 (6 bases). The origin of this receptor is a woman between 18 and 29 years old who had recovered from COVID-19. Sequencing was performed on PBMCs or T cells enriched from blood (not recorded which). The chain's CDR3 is CAISVIGGGGYTF. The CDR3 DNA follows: TGTGCCATCAGCGTTATAGGGGGGGGAGGCTACACCTTC.